The next 10 T cell receptor beta chains were all read from a single sample in a study of blood T cell repertoires in COVID-19. Assay: immunoSEQ multiplex PCR; the TCRdb copy retains only in-frame clones and omits some. The sample contains around 63,000 clones, 85% to 90% of which appear only once. Sequencing used peripheral blood. These TCRs come from a woman in her fifties or sixties with COVID-19, enrolled during active disease.

The V and J genes are TRBV10-1 and TRBJ2-5; 7 nucleotides line up with TRBD1. The junction had 8 bases not matched to a gene; V was cut back by 4 bases and J by 9 bases. This CDR3 spans 13 amino acids. The germline V gene has CDR1 WNHNN and CDR2 SYGVQD (reference sequence). CDR3 nucleotides: TGCGCCAGCAGTGTGGACAGGTGGACAGCCCAGTACTTC. This gives the protein CASSVDRWTAQYF.

This chain links TRBV10-1 with TRBJ2-3; TRBD1 matches at 9 bases. Germline CDR1 WNHNN, CDR2 SYGVQD (reference sequence). V was clipped by 8 bases and J by 0 bases; unmatched bases: 9. This CDR3 region has 16 residues. Here the CDR3 DNA reads TGCGCCAGCGGGGGGACAGGGCCCTCTAGCACAGATACGCAGTATTTT. Translated: CASGGTGPSSTDTQYF.

This clone appeared a single time. The chain carries TRBV6-6 and TRBJ1-1; D unresolved. This CDR3 region has 14 residues. Trimming removed 6 bases at V and 4 bases at J, with 15 bases between. CDR1 and CDR2 from the germline V gene are MNHNY and SVGAGI (reference sequence). CDR3 loop: CASSLRVAGTEAFF. CDR3 in DNA: TGTGCCAGCAGCCTCCGGGTGGCGGGCACTGAAGCTTTCTTT.

The chain carries TRBV6-2 or TRBV6-3 and TRBJ1-3, with D possibly matching TRBD1 (5 bases). CDR1 is MNHEY and CDR2 is SVGEGT in the germline V gene. V was cut by 2 bases and J by 5 bases, with 10 bases left in between. CDR3 size: 14 residues. The CDR3 sequence is CASSYLRARNTIYF. DNA for the CDR3: TGTGCCAGCAGTTACCTCAGGGCGCGAAACACCATATATTTT.

This sequence joins TRBV5-1 and TRBJ2-1, with D possibly being TRBD1 (5 bases). This CDR3 is 16 amino acids long. Germline CDR1 is SGHRS and CDR2 is YFSETQ. Trimming cost V 4 bases and J 5 bases, with 19 bases left between them. The CDR3 sequence is CASSPQDTRGHNEQFF. The CDR3 DNA is TGCGCCAGCAGCCCACAGGACACGCGAGGCCACAATGAGCAGTTCTTC.

The chain uses TRBV30 and TRBJ2-7, with D possibly being TRBD2 (5 bases). The V and J ends lost 3 bases and 3 bases respectively, with 9 bases between them. The CDR3 is made up of 12 amino acids. Per the germline V gene, CDR1 is GTSNPN and CDR2 is SVGIG (reference sequence). Here the CDR3 DNA reads TGTGCCTGGAGGAAGGCGGGCTACGAGCAGTACTTC. Protein sequence: CAWRKAGYEQYF.

The J gene is TRBJ1-2, the V gene TRBV6-5; 8 nucleotides match TRBD1. Trimming cost V 2 bases and J 8 bases; bases outside gene matches: 13. The length of the CDR3 is 16 residues. Germline V gene sequence: CDR1 MNHEY, CDR2 SVGAGI. CDR3 DNA sequence: TGTGCCAGCAGTTACCCCCGGACAGGGACCTTACTCGGCTACACCTTC. Its translation: CASSYPRTGTLLGYTF.

V usage is TRBV19 and J usage is TRBJ1-1; perhaps TRBD1 as D (5 bases). The CDR3 has 15 amino acids. Germline CDR1 reads LNHDA; CDR2 reads SQIVND (reference sequence). The V gene lost 1 base and the J gene lost 3 bases, with 12 bases spanning the gap. The CDR3 sequence is CASSIVGGRDTEAFF. CDR3 DNA: TGTGCCAGTAGTATAGTCGGGGGAAGAGACACTGAAGCTTTCTTT. Combining the CDR3 with reference TRBV19 and TRBJ1-1 gives the whole variable domain DGGITQSPKYLFRKEGQNVTLSCEQNLNHDAMYWYRQDPGQGLRLIYYSQIVNDFQKGDIAEGYSVSREKKESFPLTVTSAQKNPTAFYLCASSIVGGRDTEAFFGQGTRLTVV.

The chain links TRBV14 to TRBJ1-2, with D tentatively TRBD1 (5 bases). Germline V gene sequence: CDR1 SGHDN, CDR2 FVKESK. Deletions cut 2 bases from V and 5 bases from J, with 9 bases between. The length of the CDR3 is 13 residues. CDR3 sequence (DNA): TGTGCCAGCAGCCAAACCCGGACATATGGCTACACCTTC. Amino acids: CASSQTRTYGYTF.

This sequence joins TRBV19 and TRBJ2-6, with D maybe TRBD1 (5 bases). Germline assignment: CDR1 LNHDA and CDR2 SQIVND (reference sequence). There are 15 residues in the CDR3. V was trimmed by 2 bases and J by 0 bases, leaving 5 bases between them. The CDR3 reads CASSIQGSGANVLTF. Written as DNA, the CDR3 is TGTGCCAGTAGTATACAGGGCTCTGGGGCCAACGTCCTGACTTTC.